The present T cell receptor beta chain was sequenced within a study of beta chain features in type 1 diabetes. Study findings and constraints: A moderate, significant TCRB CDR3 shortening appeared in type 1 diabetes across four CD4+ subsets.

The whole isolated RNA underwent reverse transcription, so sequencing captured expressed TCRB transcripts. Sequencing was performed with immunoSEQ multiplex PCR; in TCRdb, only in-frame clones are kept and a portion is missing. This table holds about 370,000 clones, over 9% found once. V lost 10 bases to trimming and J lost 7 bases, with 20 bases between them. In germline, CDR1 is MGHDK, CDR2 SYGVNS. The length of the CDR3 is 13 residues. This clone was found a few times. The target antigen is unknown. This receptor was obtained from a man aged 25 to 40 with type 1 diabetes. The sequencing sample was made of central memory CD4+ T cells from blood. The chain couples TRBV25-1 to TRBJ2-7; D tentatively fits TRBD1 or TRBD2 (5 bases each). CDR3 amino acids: CATLRDESREQYF. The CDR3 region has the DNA TGTGCCACCCTCCGGGACGAGTCTCGGGAGCAGTACTTC.